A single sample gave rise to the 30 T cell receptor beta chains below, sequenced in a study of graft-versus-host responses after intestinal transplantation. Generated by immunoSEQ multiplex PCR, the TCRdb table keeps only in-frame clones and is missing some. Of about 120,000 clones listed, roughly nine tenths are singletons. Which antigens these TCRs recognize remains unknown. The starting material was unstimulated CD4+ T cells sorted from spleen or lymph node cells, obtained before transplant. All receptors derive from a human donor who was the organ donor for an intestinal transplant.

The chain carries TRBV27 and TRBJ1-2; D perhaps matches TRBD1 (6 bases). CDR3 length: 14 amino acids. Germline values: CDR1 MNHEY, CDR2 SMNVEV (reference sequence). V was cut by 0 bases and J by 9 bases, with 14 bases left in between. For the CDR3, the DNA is TGTGCCAGCAGTTTATCGATGGGGGCCCCCCGCTACACCTTC. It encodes CASSLSMGAPRYTF.

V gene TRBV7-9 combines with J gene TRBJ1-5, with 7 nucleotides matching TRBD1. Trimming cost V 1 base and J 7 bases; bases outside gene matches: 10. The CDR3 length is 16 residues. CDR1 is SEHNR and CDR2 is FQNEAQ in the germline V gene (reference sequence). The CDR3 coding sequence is TGTGCCAGCAGCTTAGGGGTCGGAGGACAGGTACAGCCCCAGCATTTT. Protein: CASSLGVGGQVQPQHF.

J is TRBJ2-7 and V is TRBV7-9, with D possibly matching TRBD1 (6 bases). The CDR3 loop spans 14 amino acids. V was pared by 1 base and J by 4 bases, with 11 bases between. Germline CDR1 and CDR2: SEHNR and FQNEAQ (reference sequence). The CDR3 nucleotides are TGTGCCAGCAGCTTAGAACAGGGAGTTTACGAGCAGTACTTC. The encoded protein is CASSLEQGVYEQYF.

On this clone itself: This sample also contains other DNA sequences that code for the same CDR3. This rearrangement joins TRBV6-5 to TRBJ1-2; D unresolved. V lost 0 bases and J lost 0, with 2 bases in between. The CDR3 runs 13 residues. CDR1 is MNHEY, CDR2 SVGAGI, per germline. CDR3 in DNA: TGTGCCAGCAGTTACTCAGCTAACTATGGCTACACCTTC. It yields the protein CASSYSANYGYTF.

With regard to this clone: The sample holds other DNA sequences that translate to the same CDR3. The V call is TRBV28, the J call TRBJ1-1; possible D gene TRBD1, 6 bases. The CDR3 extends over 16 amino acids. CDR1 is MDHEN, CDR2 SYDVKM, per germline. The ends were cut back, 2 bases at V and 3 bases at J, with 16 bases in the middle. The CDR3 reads CASSLRGRGADTEAFF. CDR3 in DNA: TGTGCCAGCAGTTTAAGAGGGCGGGGGGCAGACACTGAAGCTTTCTTT.

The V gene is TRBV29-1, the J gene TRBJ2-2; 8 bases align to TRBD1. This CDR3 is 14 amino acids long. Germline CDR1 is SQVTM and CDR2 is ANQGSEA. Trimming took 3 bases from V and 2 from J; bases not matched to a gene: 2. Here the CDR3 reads CSVEGQVNTGELFF. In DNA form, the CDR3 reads TGCAGCGTTGAGGGACAGGTTAACACCGGGGAGCTGTTTTTT.

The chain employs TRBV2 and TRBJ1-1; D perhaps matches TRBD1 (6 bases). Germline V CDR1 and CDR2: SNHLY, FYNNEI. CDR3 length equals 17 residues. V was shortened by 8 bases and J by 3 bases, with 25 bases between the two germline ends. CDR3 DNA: TGTGCCAGCCAGCAAGGGGGGAAGGGTGTTGTCGACACTGAAGCTTTCTTT. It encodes CASQQGGKGVVDTEAFF.

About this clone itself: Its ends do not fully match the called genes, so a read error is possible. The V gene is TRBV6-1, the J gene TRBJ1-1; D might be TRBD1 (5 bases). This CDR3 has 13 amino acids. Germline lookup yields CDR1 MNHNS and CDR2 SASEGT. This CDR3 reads CAISEAGTRGAFF. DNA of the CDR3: TGTGCCATCAGTGAGGCAGGGACCCGGGGAGCTTTCTTT.

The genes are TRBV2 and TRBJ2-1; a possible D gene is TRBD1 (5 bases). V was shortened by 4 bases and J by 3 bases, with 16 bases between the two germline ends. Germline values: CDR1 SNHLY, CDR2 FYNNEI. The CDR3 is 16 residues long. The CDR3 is CASSGIAGMFYNEQFF. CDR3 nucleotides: TGTGCCAGCAGTGGGATCGCAGGGATGTTCTACAATGAGCAGTTCTTC.

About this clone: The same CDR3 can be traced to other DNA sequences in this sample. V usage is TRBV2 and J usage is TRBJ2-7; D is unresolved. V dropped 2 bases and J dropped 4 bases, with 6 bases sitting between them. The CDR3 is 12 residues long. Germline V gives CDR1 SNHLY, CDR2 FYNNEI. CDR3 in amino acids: CASSELEYEQYF. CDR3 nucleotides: TGTGCCAGCAGTGAACTAGAGTACGAGCAGTACTTC.

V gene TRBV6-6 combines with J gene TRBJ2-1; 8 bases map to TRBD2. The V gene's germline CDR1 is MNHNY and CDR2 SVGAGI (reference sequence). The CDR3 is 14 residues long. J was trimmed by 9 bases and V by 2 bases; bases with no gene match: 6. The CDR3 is CASSYGGLDSEQFF. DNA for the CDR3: TGTGCCAGCAGTTACGGGGGACTAGATAGTGAGCAGTTCTTC.

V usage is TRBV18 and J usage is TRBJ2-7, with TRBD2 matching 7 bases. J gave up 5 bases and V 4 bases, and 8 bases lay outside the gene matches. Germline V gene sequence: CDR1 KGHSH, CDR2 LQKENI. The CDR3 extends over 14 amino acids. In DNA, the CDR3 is TGTGCCAGCTCACGGGACGGACTAGGCGACGAGCAGTACTTC. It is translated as CASSRDGLGDEQYF.

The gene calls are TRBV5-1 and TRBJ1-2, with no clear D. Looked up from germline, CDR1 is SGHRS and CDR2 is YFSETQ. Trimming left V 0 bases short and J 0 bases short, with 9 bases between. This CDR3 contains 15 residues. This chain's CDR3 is CASSLGTDSNYGYTF. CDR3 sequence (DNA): TGCGCCAGCAGCTTGGGAACAGACTCTAACTATGGCTACACCTTC.

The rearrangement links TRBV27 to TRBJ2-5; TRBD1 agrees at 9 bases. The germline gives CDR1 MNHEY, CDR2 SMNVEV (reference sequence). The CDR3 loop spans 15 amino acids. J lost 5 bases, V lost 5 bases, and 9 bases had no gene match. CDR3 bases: TGTGCCAGCAGTCCCTGGGACAGGGTACGGGAGACCCAGTACTTC. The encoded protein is CASSPWDRVRETQYF.

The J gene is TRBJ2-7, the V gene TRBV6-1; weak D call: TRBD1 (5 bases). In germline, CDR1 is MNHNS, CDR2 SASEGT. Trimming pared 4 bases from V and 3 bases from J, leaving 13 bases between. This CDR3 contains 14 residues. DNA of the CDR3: TGTGCCAGCAGTGTCGCCAGGGCTAGCTACGAGCAGTACTTC. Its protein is CASSVARASYEQYF.

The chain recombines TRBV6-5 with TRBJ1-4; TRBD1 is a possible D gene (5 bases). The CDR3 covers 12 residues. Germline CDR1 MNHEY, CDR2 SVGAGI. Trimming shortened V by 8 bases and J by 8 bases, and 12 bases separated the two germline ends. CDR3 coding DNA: TGTGCCAGCCGGTTCTCAGGGGAAAAACTGTTTTTT. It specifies CASRFSGEKLFF.

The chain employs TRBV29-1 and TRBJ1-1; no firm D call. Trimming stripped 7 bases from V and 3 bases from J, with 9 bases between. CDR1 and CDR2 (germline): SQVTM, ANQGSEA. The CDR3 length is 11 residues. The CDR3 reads CSGRGDTEAFF. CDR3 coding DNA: TGCAGCGGACGGGGAGACACTGAAGCTTTCTTT.

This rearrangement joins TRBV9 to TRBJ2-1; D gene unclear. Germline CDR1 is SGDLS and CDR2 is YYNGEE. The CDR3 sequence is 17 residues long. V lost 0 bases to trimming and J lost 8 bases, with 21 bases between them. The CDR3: CASSVDLSTYQVDEQFF. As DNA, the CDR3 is TGTGCCAGCAGCGTAGATTTGTCTACCTATCAGGTCGATGAGCAGTTCTTC.

The CDR3 DNA reads as TGTGCCAGCAGCCTCCGTGGGCGGGGGGGATTTAATGGCTACACCTTC. This gives the protein CASSLRGRGGFNGYTF. The chain combines TRBV7-2 with TRBJ1-2; the D gene is possibly TRBD1 (5 bases). Germline-derived CDR1 and CDR2 are SGHTA and FQGNSA. V was cut by 5 bases and J by 6 bases, with 22 bases left in between. This CDR3 has 16 residues.

CDR3 DNA: TGTGCCAGCAGCTTAGGGAAAGGGGGCGGCGGGGCCAACGTCCTGACTTTC. This sequence encodes CASSLGKGGGGANVLTF. The chain is built from TRBV7-2 and TRBJ2-6; TRBD1 matches 7 bases. Germline V gives CDR1 SGHTA, CDR2 FQGNSA. The CDR3 is 17 amino acids. Trimming took 1 base from V and 4 from J; bases not matched to a gene: 7.

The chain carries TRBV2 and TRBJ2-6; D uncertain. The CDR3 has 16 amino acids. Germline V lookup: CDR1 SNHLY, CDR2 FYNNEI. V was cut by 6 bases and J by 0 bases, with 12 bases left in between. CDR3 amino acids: CASSAEFISGANVLTF. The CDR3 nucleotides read TGTGCCAGCAGCGCCGAGTTCATCTCTGGGGCCAACGTCCTGACTTTC.

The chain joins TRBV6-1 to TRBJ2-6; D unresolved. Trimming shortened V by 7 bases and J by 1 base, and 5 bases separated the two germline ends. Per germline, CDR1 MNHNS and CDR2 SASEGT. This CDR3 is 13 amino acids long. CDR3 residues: CASTISGANVLTF. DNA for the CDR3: TGTGCCAGCACGATATCTGGGGCCAACGTCCTGACTTTC.

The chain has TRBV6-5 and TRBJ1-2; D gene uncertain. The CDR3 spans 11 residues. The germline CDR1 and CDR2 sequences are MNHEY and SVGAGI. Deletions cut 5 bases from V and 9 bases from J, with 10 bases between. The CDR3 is CASSEPVRYTF. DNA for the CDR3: TGTGCCAGCAGTGAGCCGGTCCGCTACACCTTC.

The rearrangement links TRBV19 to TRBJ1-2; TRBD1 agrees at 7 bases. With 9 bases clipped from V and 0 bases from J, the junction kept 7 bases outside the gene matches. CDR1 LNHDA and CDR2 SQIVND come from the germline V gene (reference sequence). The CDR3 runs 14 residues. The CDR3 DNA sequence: TGTGCCAGCCTGACAGGGCCCACTAACTATGGCTACACCTTC. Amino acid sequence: CASLTGPTNYGYTF.

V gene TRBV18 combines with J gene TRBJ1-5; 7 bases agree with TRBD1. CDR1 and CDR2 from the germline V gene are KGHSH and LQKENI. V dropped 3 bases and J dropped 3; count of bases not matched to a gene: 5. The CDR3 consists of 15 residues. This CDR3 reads CASSPRGQTNQPQHF. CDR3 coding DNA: TGTGCCAGCTCACCGAGGGGGCAAACCAATCAGCCCCAGCATTTT.

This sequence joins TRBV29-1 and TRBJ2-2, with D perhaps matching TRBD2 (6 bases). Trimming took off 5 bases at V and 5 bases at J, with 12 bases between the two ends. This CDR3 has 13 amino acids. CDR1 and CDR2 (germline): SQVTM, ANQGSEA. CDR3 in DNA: TGCAGCGTTCTCAGGGCGGGAACCGGGGAGCTGTTTTTT. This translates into CSVLRAGTGELFF.

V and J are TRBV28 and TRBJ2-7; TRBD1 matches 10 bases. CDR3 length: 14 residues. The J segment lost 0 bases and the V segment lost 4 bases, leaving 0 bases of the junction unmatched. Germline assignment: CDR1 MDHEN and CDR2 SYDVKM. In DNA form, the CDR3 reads TGTGCCAGCAGTTGGACAGGGGGCTCCTACGAGCAGTACTTC. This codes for CASSWTGGSYEQYF.

This CDR3 is CASSLAQGAYNEQFF. In nucleotides, the CDR3 is TGTGCCAGCAGCTTAGCCCAGGGGGCCTACAATGAGCAGTTCTTC. The rearrangement uses TRBV7-2 and TRBJ2-1; 7 bases are shared with TRBD1. The germline V gene encodes CDR1 SGHTA and CDR2 FQGNSA. The CDR3 sequence is 15 residues long. With V trimmed by 0 bases and J by 2 bases, 1 base remained unmatched.

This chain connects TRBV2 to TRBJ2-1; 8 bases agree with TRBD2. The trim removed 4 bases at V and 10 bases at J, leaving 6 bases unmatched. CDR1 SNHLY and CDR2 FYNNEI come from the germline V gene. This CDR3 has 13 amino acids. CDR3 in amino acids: CASSALAGGEQFF. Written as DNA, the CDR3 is TGTGCCAGCAGTGCGCTAGCGGGCGGAGAGCAGTTCTTC.

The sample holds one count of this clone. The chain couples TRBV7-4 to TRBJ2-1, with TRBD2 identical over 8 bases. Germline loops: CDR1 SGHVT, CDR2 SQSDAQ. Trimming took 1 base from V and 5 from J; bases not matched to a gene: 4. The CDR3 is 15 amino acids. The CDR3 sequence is CASSLGSGSHNEQFF. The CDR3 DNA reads TGTGCCAGCAGCTTAGGAAGCGGGAGCCACAATGAGCAGTTCTTC.